This note documents a single TCR beta chain sequence. Its antigen is currently not known. The sample holds no much larger clone one base away, and base qualities are not on file. The sample belongs to a study of blood T cells in healthy people across ages (dated by TCRdb to the mid-2010s). About the investigation overall: In model experiments, template switching captured about one uniquely barcoded TCR beta cDNA molecule for every two T cells. To avoid experimental bias, donors of different ages were distributed randomly across sequencing lanes. To track age-related changes in TCR beta repertoire diversity, the study relied on deep sequencing normalized with unique cDNA molecular identifiers. Four age groups were formed from the donors: young (average approximately 15 years), middle-aged (just under 40), aged (roughly 59) and long-lived (around 82). The study analyzed two additional independent replicas of 1 million unique cDNA reads from the same blood draw for two donors, one aged 18 to 30 and one aged 80 or older. What the study reported, not specific to this receptor: The long-lived group showed more naive CD4+ T cells, fewer expanded clones and increased TCR diversity than the aged group, suggesting age selection. Estimates of total diversity based on one million sequenced T cells were considered lower bounds and underestimates. A strong correlation was found between observed TCR beta diversity and the percentage of naive T cells measured by flow cytometry. Because profiling used bulk unsorted PBMCs, naive and antigen-experienced compartments could not be compared conclusively. Because the CMV infection status of the donors was unknown, age-related changes in expanded clonotypes may potentially have been confounded. As age increased, observed TCR beta diversity per million T cells dropped in a roughly linear way, and a significant reduction was already evident by age roughly 40.

The donors were a few dozen Caucasian individuals from Russia, aged 6 to 90 years, who were systemically healthy. Each donor gave ten milliliters of peripheral blood, collected into EDTA-treated Vacutainer tubes. Ficoll-Paque density-gradient centrifugation was used to isolate PBMCs, with at least 6.5 million per sample. Trizol reagent was used to extract total RNA from PBMCs, with at least 5.5 micrograms per sample. For every donor, an aliquot of PBMCs went through flow cytometry to measure the percentages of naive CD45RAhigh/CD27high T cells. The CDR3 runs 16 amino acids, cysteine and phenylalanine included. CDR3 DNA only is kept here, 48 bases in frame from base 1. V drops 5 bases and J drops 7 bases, leaving 20 bases in between. The germline V gene encodes CDR1 SGHTA and CDR2 FQGNSA. Library preparation used 5' RACE. A second PCR of roughly 6 to 11 cycles was run with a J-beta primer mix and a sample-barcoded 5' primer. A unique molecular identifier was introduced onto each TCR beta cDNA molecule by a template-switch 5' adaptor carrying 12 random nucleotides. Each sample yielded at least 2.5 million CDR3-containing paired-end reads. First-strand cDNA was synthesized from all RNA with the Mint cDNA synthesis kit, primed by a TRBC-specific oligonucleotide. Following uracil-DNA glycosylase treatment, all cDNA underwent a first 18-cycle PCR with the universal primers M1SS and BC2_uni_R. On the study's bioinformatics: Each sample was normalized by randomly selecting 1 million high-quality reads, each carrying a distinct molecular identifier. Instead of being binned into consensus sequences, reads with shared molecular identifiers were discarded. CDR3 identification, clonotype clustering and error correction used MiTCR with a Q25 quality threshold and the strictest error-elimination algorithm. A nonparametric unseen species model with Euler transformation was used to estimate lower-bound total TCR beta diversity. Starting from the raw public reads, TCRdb applied fastp trimming at Q25, assembled clones with MiXCR and retained in-frame beta chains. Entries are consolidated by CDR3 protein sequence, retaining the most common genes and DNA. The V and J calls here are based on TCRdb, not the publication. The sample table lists fewer than 2 million distinct CDR3 sequences, about 39% of them with a count of one. The ten biggest clones cover 23% of the sample.

The chain uses TRBV7-2 and TRBJ1-4; no D gene call is confident. The TCR was taken from a human donor in good health. The sample taken for sequencing was blood. CDR3 loop: CASSRSLGGGIEKLFF. The bases are TGTGCCAGCAGCCGATCCCTAGGAGGTGGCATTGAAAAACTGTTTTTT.